A selection of T cell receptor beta chains follows, all from one sample in a study of blood T cell repertoires in COVID-19. Method: immunoSEQ multiplex PCR; TCRdb's copy keeps in-frame clones and lacks some. The sample records about 76,000 clones, approximately 83% being singletons. The sequenced material came from peripheral blood. Receptor source: a human donor in a cohort sampled during active COVID-19. The CDR3 runs from the conserved cysteine through the conserved F or W. The D gene is left open where the match is weak. Clone size is given for some rows only: seen once, a few or many times, or a class if the clone is expanded.

D gene,clone size,V gene,J gene,CDR3 DNA,CDR3 protein
TRBD2,NA,TRBV5-4,TRBJ2-5,TGTGCCAGCAGGTCTGGACTAGCGGGGGGGAGGTTAGGAGAGACCCAGTACTTC,CASRSGLAGGRLGETQYF
NA,NA,TRBV11-3,TRBJ1-6,TGTGCCAGCAGCTTAGATGGGGCAGGGAACTCACCCCTCCACTTT,CASSLDGAGNSPLHF
NA,NA,TRBV10-3,TRBJ2-7,TGTGCCATCAGTGAGTCACTAAGTTCCTACGAGCAGTACTTC,CAISESLSSYEQYF
NA,NA,TRBV19,TRBJ1-2,TGTGCCAGTAGTATATTAGTATCCGGGACACTCAACTATGGCTACACCTTC,CASSILVSGTLNYGYTF
NA,NA,TRBV14,TRBJ1-2,TGTGCCAGCAGCCAAGAGGGTAACAGGGCTCGTGGCTACACCTTC,CASSQEGNRARGYTF
TRBD1,NA,TRBV30,TRBJ1-1,TGTGCCTGGGGGACAGACATTAACACTGAAGCTTTCTTT,CAWGTDINTEAFF
TRBD1,NA,TRBV27,TRBJ2-6,TGTGCCAGCAGCCCGGGACAGGGGGCGCCCGGGGCCAACGTCCTGACTTTC,CASSPGQGAPGANVLTF
TRBD1,once,TRBV5-6,TRBJ1-4,TGTGCCAGCAGCCCTTGGACAGGGGGCAATGAAAAACTGTTTTTT,CASSPWTGGNEKLFF
TRBD1,NA,TRBV7-9,TRBJ1-5,TGTGCCAGCAGCGGAACGGGACAGGGTCGGAATCAGCCCCAGCATTTT,CASSGTGQGRNQPQHF
NA,NA,TRBV12-5,TRBJ1-2,TGTGCTAGTGGTCCGGACGGGAACTTTATTGGGGGCTACACCTTC,CASGPDGNFIGGYTF
TRBD2,NA,TRBV5-4,TRBJ2-3,TGTGCCAGCAAATCTGGGGGGGGCACAGATACGCAGTATTTT,CASKSGGGTDTQYF
NA,NA,TRBV2,TRBJ2-3,TGTGCCAGTGGTCGGGGCACAGATACGCAGTATTTT,CASGRGTDTQYF
NA,NA,TRBV2,TRBJ2-6,TGTGCCAGCAGTTCTGACAGGAGGAGCTCTGGGGCCAACGTCCTGACTTTC,CASSSDRRSSGANVLTF
NA,NA,TRBV7-7,TRBJ1-3,TGTGCCAGCAGCTCGACAGGACCCGAAAAGTGCTCTGGAAACACCATATATTTT,CASSSTGPEKCSGNTIYF
TRBD1,once,TRBV27,TRBJ1-1,TGTGCCAGCAGTTTAGGAGGGGGCGATAACCACGCTGAAGCTTTCTTT,CASSLGGGDNHAEAFF
TRBD2,NA,TRBV7-3,TRBJ2-1,TGTGCCAGCAGCTTTGAGCCTAGCGGGGGCTACAATGAGCAGTTCTTC,CASSFEPSGGYNEQFF
NA,NA,TRBV29-1,TRBJ2-1,TGCAGCGTTGCTGTCTACAATGAGCAGTTCTTC,CSVAVYNEQFF
TRBD1,NA,TRBV7-6,TRBJ1-3,TGTGCCAGCAGCTTGACAGGGAACTCTGGAAACACCATATATTTT,CASSLTGNSGNTIYF
TRBD2,NA,TRBV6-4,TRBJ2-3,TGTGCCAGCAGTGAGTTAGCGGGGGGGGCCACAGATACGCAGTATTTT,CASSELAGGATDTQYF
TRBD1,NA,TRBV6-6,TRBJ2-5,TGTGCCAGCAGTTACGGGATCGACAGGGGTGGAGAGACCCAGTACTTC,CASSYGIDRGGETQYF
TRBD1,NA,TRBV7-2,TRBJ1-2,TGTGCCAGCAGTCCAAGGGGGCGCGGCGATGGCTACACCTTC,CASSPRGRGDGYTF
NA,once,TRBV7-2,TRBJ2-7,TGTGCCAGCAGCCTGGGATTGGGGCCCTCCGAGCAGTACTTC,CASSLGLGPSEQYF
TRBD1,NA,TRBV30,TRBJ1-2,TGTGCCTGGAGTGGACAGGGTGGTGACTACACCTTC,CAWSGQGGDYTF
NA,NA,TRBV7-3,TRBJ2-1,TGTGCCAGCAGCTTAGAAGGGGCAATGAATGAGCAGTTCTTC,CASSLEGAMNEQFF
NA,NA,TRBV27,TRBJ1-2,TGTGCCAGCAGTTTTGTTGGGGCCAACTATGGCTACACCTTC,CASSFVGANYGYTF
NA,NA,TRBV29-1,TRBJ1-1,TGCAGCGCCCGACAATTTGAAGCTTTCTTT,CSARQFEAFF
NA,once,TRBV5-6,TRBJ1-1,TGTGCCAGCAGCTTGGTTGCGGGCGTCCGTCTCTTAAACGAAGCTTTCTTT,CASSLVAGVRLLNEAFF
TRBD2,NA,TRBV7-2,TRBJ2-7,TGTGCCAGCAGCTTACGCGGGGGGAATTCCTACGAGCAGTACTTC,CASSLRGGNSYEQYF
NA,NA,TRBV11-3,TRBJ2-1,TGTGCCAGCAGCGGCTCTTCAGGCTCCTACAATGAGCAGTTCTTC,CASSGSSGSYNEQFF
NA,NA,TRBV29-1,TRBJ2-3,TGCAGCGTTGAGACAAATCCCACAGATACGCAGTATTTT,CSVETNPTDTQYF
NA,NA,TRBV27,TRBJ2-5,TGTGCCAGCAGTTTATCCACATCGGGAGAGACCCAGTACTTC,CASSLSTSGETQYF
NA,NA,TRBV28,TRBJ1-1,TGTGCCAGCAGCCCAAGGCGAGTAGCCACTGAAGCTTTCTTT,CASSPRRVATEAFF
TRBD2,NA,TRBV7-2,TRBJ2-1,TGTGCCAGCAGACCATACCGCTCCGGGGGGGGGCCGAGCAATGAGCAGTTCTTC,CASRPYRSGGGPSNEQFF
TRBD2,once,TRBV5-1,TRBJ2-1,TGCGCCAGCAGCGTTAGCGGGGCCGACTACAATGAGCAGTTCTTC,CASSVSGADYNEQFF
TRBD2,NA,TRBV19,TRBJ2-3,TGTGCCAGTAGTATTGTTCCTAGCGGGGGGCATGATACGCAGTATTTT,CASSIVPSGGHDTQYF
NA,NA,TRBV3-1/TRBV3-2,TRBJ1-5,TGTGCCAGCAGCCAAGCAGGGATTAGCAATCAGCCCCAGCATTTT,CASSQAGISNQPQHF
NA,once,TRBV7-2,TRBJ2-5,TGTGCCAGCAGCGGAGGATTAATTGGGACCCAGTACTTC,CASSGGLIGTQYF
TRBD2,once,TRBV6-6,TRBJ2-3,TGTGCCAGCAGTTACTCGCTAGCGGCGACAGATACGCAGTATTTT,CASSYSLAATDTQYF
NA,NA,TRBV4-3,TRBJ2-3,TGCGCCAGCAGCCAAGATCCCCCCCCGGGACTGAACACAGATACGCAGTATTTT,CASSQDPPPGLNTDTQYF
TRBD1,NA,TRBV10-3,TRBJ1-1,TGTGCCATCAGTGAGCGACAGGGGGACACTGAAGCTTTCTTT,CAISERQGDTEAFF
TRBD2,NA,TRBV5-6,TRBJ2-5,TGTGCCAGCAGCCATGGGGGGGGGACCCAGTACTTC,CASSHGGGTQYF